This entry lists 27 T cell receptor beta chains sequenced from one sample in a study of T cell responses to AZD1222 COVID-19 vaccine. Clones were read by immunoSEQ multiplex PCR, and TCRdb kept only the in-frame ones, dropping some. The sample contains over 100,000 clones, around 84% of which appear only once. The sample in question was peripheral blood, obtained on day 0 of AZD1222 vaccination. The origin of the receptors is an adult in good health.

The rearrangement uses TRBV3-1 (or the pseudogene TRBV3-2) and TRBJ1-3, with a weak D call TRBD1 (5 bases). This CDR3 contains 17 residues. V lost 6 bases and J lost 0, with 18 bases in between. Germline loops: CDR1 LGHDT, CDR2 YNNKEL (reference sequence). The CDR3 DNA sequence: TGTGCCAGCAGTCCCCGATACAGGCGCACCTCTGGAAACACCATATATTTT. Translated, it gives CASSPRYRRTSGNTIYF.

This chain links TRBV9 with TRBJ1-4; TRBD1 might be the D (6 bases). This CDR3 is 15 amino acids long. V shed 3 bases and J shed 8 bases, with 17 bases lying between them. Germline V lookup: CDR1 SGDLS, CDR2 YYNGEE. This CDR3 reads CASSATGTLGEKLFF. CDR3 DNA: TGTGCCAGCAGCGCTACAGGGACTCTGGGAGAAAAACTGTTTTTT.

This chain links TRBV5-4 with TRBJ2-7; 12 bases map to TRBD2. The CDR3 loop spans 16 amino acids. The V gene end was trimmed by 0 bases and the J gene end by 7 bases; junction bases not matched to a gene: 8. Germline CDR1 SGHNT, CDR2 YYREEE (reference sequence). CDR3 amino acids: CASSLVHLAGGQEQYF. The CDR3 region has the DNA TGTGCCAGCAGCTTGGTCCATCTAGCGGGGGGGCAGGAGCAGTACTTC.

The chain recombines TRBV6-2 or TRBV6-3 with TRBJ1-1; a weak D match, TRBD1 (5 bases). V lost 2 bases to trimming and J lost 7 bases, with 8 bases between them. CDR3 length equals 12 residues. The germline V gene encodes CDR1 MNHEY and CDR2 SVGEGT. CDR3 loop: CASSYKGIEAFF. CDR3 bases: TGTGCCAGCAGTTACAAGGGGATTGAAGCTTTCTTT.

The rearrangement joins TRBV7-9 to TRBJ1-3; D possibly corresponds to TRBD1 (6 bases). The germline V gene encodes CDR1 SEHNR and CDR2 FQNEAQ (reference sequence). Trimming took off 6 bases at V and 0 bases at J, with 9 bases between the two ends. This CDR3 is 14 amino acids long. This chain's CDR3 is CASRTGSSGNTIYF. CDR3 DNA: TGTGCCAGCAGAACAGGGTCCTCTGGAAACACCATATATTTT.

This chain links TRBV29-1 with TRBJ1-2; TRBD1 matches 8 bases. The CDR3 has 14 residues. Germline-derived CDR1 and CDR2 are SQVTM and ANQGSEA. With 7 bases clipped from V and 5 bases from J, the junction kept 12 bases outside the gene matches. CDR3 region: CSARPGQGDYGYTF. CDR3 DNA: TGCAGCGCCCGACCCGGACAGGGTGATTATGGCTACACCTTC.

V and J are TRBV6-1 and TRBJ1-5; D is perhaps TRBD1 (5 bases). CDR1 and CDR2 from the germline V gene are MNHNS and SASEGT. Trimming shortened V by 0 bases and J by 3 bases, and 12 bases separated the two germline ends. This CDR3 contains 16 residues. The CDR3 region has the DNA TGTGCCAGCAGTGAAGCGCTCGGGGGTTTCAATCAGCCCCAGCATTTT. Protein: CASSEALGGFNQPQHF.

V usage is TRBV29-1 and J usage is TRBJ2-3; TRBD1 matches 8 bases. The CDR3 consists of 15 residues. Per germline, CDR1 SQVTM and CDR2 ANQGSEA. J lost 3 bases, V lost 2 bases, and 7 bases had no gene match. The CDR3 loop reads CSVEPGRGRTDTQYF. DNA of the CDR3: TGCAGCGTTGAACCGGGCAGGGGGCGGACAGATACGCAGTATTTT.

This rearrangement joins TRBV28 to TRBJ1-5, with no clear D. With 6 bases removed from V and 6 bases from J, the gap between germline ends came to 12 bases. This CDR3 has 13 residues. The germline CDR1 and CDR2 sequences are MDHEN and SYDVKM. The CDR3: CASSLIAFQPQHF. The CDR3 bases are TGTGCCAGCAGCTTAATAGCGTTTCAGCCCCAGCATTTT.

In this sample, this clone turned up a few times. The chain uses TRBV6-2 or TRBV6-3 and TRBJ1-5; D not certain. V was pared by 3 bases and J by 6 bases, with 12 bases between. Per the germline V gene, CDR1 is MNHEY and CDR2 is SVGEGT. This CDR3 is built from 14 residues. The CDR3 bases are TGTGCCAGCAGTTATCAGGCCCTGGGTCAGCCCCAGCATTTT. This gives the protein CASSYQALGQPQHF.

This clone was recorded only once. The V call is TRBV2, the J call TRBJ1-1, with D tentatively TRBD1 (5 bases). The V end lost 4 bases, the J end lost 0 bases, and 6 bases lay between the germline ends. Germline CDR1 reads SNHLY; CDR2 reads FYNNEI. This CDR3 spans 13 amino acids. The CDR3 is CASSGTMNTEAFF. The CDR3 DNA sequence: TGTGCCAGCAGTGGGACAATGAACACTGAAGCTTTCTTT.

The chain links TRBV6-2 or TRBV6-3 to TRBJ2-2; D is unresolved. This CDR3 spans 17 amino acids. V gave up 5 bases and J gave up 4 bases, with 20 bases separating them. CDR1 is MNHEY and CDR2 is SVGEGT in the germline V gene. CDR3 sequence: CASSGARSGLGTGELFF. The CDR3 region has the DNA TGTGCCAGCAGTGGCGCGCGTTCTGGGCTGGGCACCGGGGAGCTGTTTTTT.

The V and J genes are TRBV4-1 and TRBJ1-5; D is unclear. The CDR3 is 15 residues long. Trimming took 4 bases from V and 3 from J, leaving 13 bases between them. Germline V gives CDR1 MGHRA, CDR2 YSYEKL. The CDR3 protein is CASSPPGPPNQPQHF. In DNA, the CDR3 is TGCGCCAGCAGCCCCCCCGGCCCCCCCAATCAGCCCCAGCATTTT.

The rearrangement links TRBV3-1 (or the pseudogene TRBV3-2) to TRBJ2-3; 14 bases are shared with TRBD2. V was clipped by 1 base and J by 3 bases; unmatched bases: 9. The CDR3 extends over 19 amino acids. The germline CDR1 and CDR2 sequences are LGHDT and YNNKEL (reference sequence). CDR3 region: CASSQGSGTSGSWTDTQYF. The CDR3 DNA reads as TGTGCCAGCAGCCAAGGTAGCGGGACTAGCGGGAGCTGGACAGATACGCAGTATTTT.

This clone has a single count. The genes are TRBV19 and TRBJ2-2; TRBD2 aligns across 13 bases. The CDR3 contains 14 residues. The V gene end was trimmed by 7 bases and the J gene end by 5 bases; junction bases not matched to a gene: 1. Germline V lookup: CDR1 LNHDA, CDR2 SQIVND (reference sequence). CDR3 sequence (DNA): TGTGCCAGTATGGGACTAGCGGGGACCGGGGAGCTGTTTTTT. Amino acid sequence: CASMGLAGTGELFF.

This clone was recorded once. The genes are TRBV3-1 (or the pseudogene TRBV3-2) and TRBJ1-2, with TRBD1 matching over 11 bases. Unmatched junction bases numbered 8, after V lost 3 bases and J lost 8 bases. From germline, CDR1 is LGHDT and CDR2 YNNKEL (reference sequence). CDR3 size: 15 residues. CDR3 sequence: CASSQGGQGAIGYTF. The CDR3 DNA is TGTGCCAGCAGCCAGGGAGGACAGGGGGCGATCGGCTACACCTTC.

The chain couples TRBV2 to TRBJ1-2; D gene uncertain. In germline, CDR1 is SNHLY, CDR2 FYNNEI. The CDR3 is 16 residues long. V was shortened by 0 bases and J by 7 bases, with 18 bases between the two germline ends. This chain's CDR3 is CASSEAIGTYLGGYTF. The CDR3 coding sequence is TGTGCCAGCAGTGAAGCGATCGGTACCTATTTAGGTGGCTACACCTTC. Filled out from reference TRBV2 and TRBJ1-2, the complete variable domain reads EPEVTQTPSHQVTQMGQEVILRCVPISNHLYFYWYRQILGQKVEFLVSFYNNEISEKSEIFDDQFSVERPDGSNFTLKIRSTKLEDSAMYFCASSEAIGTYLGGYTFGSGTRLTVV.

DNA for the CDR3: TGTGCCATCAGTGAAAGGACGGCGGAGAATTCACCCCTCCACTTT. Protein: CAISERTAENSPLHF. The chain carries TRBV10-3 and TRBJ1-6, with D hard to call. Trimming pared 3 bases from V and 7 bases from J, leaving 13 bases between. CDR3 length equals 15 residues. The germline gives CDR1 ENHRY, CDR2 SYGVKD.

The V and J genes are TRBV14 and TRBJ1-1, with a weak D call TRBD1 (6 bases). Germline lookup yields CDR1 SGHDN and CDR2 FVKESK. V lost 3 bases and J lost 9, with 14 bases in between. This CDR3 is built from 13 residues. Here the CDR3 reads CASSHTPRGKAFF. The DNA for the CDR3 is TGTGCCAGCAGCCACACCCCGAGGGGGAAAGCTTTCTTT. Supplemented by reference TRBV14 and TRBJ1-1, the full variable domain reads EAGVTQFPSHSVIEKGQTVTLRCDPISGHDNLYWYRRVMGKEIKFLLHFVKESKQDESGMPNNRFLAERTGGTYSTLKVQPAELEDSGVYFCASSHTPRGKAFFGQGTRLTVV.

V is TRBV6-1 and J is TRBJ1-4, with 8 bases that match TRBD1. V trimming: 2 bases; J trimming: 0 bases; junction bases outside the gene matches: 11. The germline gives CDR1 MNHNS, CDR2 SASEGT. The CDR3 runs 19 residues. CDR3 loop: CASSESWTGPPTTNEKLFF. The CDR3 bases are TGTGCCAGCAGTGAATCATGGACAGGGCCTCCTACAACTAATGAAAAACTGTTTTTT.

The CDR3 sequence is CASSQEGQPQHF. For the CDR3, the DNA is TGTGCCAGCAGCCAAGAGGGCCAGCCCCAGCATTTT. This sequence joins TRBV4-2 and TRBJ1-5; D remains ambiguous. The V end was cut by 0 bases, the J end by 7 bases, with 4 bases between. This CDR3 has 12 amino acids. Germline V lookup: CDR1 LGHNA, CDR2 YNFKEQ.

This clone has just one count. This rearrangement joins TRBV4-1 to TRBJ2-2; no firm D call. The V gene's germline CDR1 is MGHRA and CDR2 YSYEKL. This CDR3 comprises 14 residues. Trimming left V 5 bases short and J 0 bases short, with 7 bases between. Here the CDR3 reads CASSVTPNTGELFF. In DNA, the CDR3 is TGCGCCAGCAGCGTTACCCCGAACACCGGGGAGCTGTTTTTT.

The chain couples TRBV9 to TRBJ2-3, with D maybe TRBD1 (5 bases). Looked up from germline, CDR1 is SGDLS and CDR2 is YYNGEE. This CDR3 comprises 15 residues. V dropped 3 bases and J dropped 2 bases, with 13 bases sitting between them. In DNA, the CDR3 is TGTGCCAGCAGCGACCAATTGGGGCCCACAGATACGCAGTATTTT. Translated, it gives CASSDQLGPTDTQYF.

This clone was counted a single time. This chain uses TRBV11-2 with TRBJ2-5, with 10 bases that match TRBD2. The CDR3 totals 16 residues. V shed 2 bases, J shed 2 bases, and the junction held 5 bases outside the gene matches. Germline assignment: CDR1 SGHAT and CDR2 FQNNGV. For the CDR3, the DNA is TGTGCCAGCAGCTTAAGGCTTAGCGGGAGGCAAGAGACCCAGTACTTC. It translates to CASSLRLSGRQETQYF.

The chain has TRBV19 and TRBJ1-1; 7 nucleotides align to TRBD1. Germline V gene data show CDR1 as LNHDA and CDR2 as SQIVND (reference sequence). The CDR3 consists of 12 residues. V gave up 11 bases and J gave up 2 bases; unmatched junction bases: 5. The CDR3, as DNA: TGTGCCTGCAGGGGGGGAAACACTGAAGCTTTCTTT. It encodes CACRGGNTEAFF.

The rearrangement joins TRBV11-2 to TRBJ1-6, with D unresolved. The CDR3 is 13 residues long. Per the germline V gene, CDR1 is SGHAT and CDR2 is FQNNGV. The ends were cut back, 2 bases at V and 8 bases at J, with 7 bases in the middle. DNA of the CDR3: TGTGCCAGCAGCTTAATCGATGATTCACCCCTCCACTTT. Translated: CASSLIDDSPLHF.

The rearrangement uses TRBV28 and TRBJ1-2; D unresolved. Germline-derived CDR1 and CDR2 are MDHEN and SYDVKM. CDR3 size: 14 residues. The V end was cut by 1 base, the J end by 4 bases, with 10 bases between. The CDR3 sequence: CASSLSGSGYGYTF. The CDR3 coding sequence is TGTGCCAGCAGTTTATCGGGCAGTGGCTATGGCTACACCTTC.